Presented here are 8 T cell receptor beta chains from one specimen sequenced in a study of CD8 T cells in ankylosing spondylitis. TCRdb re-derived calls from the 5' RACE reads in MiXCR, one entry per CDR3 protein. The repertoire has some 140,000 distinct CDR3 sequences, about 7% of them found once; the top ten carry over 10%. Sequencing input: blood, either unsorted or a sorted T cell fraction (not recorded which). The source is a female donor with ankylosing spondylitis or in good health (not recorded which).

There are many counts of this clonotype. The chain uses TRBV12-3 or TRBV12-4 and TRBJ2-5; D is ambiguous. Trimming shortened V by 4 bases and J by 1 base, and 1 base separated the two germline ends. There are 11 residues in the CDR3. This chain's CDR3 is CASSSQETQYF. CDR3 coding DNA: TGTGCCAGCAGTTCCCAAGAGACCCAGTACTTC.

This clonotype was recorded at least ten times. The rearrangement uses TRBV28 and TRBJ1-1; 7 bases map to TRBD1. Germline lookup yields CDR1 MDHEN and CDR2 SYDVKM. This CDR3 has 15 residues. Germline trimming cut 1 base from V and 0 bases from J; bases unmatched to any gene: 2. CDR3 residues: CASSLSDRVNTEAFF. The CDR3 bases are TGTGCCAGCAGTTTATCCGACAGGGTGAACACTGAAGCTTTCTTT.

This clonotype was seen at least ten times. Here the CDR3 DNA reads TGTGCCAGCAGTTTCGCCAGCTACAATGAGCAGTTCTTC. Protein sequence: CASSFASYNEQFF. The chain joins TRBV27 to TRBJ2-1; D is ambiguous. CDR3 length: 13 residues. CDR1 and CDR2 from the germline V gene are MNHEY and SMNVEV (reference sequence). The V end lost 3 bases, the J end lost 3 bases, and 6 bases lay between the germline ends.

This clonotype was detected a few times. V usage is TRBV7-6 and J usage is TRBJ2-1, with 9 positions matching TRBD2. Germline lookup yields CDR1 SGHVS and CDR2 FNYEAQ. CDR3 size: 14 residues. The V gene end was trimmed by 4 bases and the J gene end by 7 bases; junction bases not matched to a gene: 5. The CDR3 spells CASSSGLASNEQFF. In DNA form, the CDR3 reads TGTGCCAGCAGCTCAGGACTAGCGTCGAATGAGCAGTTCTTC.

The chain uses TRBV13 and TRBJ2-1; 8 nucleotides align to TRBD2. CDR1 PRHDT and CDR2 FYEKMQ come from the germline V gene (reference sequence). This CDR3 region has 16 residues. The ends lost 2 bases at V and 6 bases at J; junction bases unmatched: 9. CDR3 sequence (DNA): TGTGCCAGCAGCTTATTCACGGGACTAGAGGGCAATGAGCAGTTCTTC. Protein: CASSLFTGLEGNEQFF.

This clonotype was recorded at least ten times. CDR3 loop: CASSFTGVANQPQHF. CDR3 nucleotide sequence: TGTGCCAGCAGTTTTACAGGGGTAGCGAATCAGCCCCAGCATTTT. V and J are TRBV28 and TRBJ1-5; TRBD1 agrees at 7 bases. J gave up 4 bases and V 3 bases, and 6 bases lay outside the gene matches. The CDR3 contains 15 residues. Germline V lookup: CDR1 MDHEN, CDR2 SYDVKM.

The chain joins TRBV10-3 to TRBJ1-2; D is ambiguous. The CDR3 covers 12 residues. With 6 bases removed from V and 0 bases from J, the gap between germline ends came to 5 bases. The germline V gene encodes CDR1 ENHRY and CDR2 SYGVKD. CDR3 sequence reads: CAIRSSNYGYTF. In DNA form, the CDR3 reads TGTGCCATCAGGTCTTCTAACTATGGCTACACCTTC.

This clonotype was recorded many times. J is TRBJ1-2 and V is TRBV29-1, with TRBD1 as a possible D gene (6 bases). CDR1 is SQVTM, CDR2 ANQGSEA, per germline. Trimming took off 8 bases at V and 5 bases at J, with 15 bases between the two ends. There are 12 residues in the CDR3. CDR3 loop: CSSGSGVYGYTF. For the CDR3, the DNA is TGCAGCTCGGGTTCAGGGGTTTATGGCTACACCTTC.